These 9 T cell receptor beta chains originate from one sample sequenced in a study of T cells in Graves' hyperthyroidism and ophthalmopathy. Regions amplified from RNA transcripts were the TCR beta CDR3 regions. A set of HTBI primers served as the primers for a first-round RT-PCR of the TCR CDR3. In TCRdb, the multiplex PCR reads were re-called with MiXCR into one record per CDR3 protein. Of just over 550,000 distinct CDR3 sequences listed, just over 45% were seen once; the top ten hold just under 8.5%. The sample taken for sequencing was peripheral blood or thyroid tissue (not recorded which). All receptors come from a woman between 18 and 29 years old with Graves' hyperthyroidism.

V and J are TRBV6-6 and TRBJ2-5; D is undetermined. Between the trimmed V and J ends, which lost 6 bases and 4 bases, there was a span of 9 bases. This CDR3 comprises 12 residues. The germline CDR1 and CDR2 sequences are MNHNY and SVGAGI (reference sequence). Here the CDR3 reads CASREVGETQYF. In nucleotides, the CDR3 is TGTGCCAGCAGGGAAGTGGGAGAGACCCAGTACTTC.

This chain joins TRBV20-1 and TRBJ2-5, with a possible D match to TRBD2 (6 bases). V lost 1 base and J lost 5, with 11 bases in between. Germline V gives CDR1 DFQATT, CDR2 SNEGSKA (reference sequence). The CDR3 covers 13 residues. The CDR3 loop is CSARVAGLETQYF. CDR3 DNA sequence: TGCAGTGCTAGAGTGGCGGGGCTGGAGACCCAGTACTTC.

The table lists this clonotype with a few counts. The chain is built from TRBV7-2 and TRBJ1-5; D might be TRBD1 (5 bases). Germline V CDR1 and CDR2: SGHTA, FQGNSA. The CDR3 is made up of 14 amino acids. V lost 3 bases to trimming and J lost 6 bases, with 12 bases between them. The CDR3 here is CASSLGGSSQPQHF. CDR3 coding DNA: TGTGCCAGCAGCTTGGGGGGGTCCAGTCAGCCCCAGCATTTT.

Many counts were recorded for this clonotype. The rearrangement links TRBV25-1 to TRBJ1-5; possibly TRBD1 for D (6 bases). CDR1 and CDR2 (germline): MGHDK, SYGVNS. CDR3 length equals 12 residues. V lost 4 bases, J lost 7 bases, and 8 bases lay in between. CDR3 in DNA: TGTGCCAGCAGTGTACAGGGCCAGCCCCAGCATTTT. Translating gives CASSVQGQPQHF.

This rearrangement joins TRBV7-6 to TRBJ1-4; TRBD1 agrees at 9 bases. V lost 5 bases, J lost 6 bases, and 7 bases stayed unmatched. Per the germline V gene, CDR1 is SGHVS and CDR2 is FNYEAQ. This CDR3 is 15 amino acids long. Written as DNA, the CDR3 is TGTGCCAGCAGCCTGAGGACAGGGGCAGATGAAAAACTGTTTTTT. Translating it yields CASSLRTGADEKLFF.

The chain uses TRBV19 and TRBJ1-2; D is uncertain. Germline values: CDR1 LNHDA, CDR2 SQIVND (reference sequence). This CDR3 has 15 amino acids. The V gene lost 2 bases and the J gene lost 2 bases, with 12 bases spanning the gap. The CDR3 region has the DNA TGTGCCAGTAGTATATCCGCCTCTCGAAACTATGGCTACACCTTC. This encodes CASSISASRNYGYTF.

This chain links TRBV5-1 with TRBJ1-2; TRBD1 aligns across 9 bases. The CDR3 has 14 residues. Germline CDR1 is SGHRS and CDR2 is YFSETQ. Trimming cost V 3 bases and J 8 bases; bases outside gene matches: 8. CDR3 residues: CASSSQDRGGGYTF. In DNA form, the CDR3 reads TGCGCCAGCAGCTCGCAGGACAGGGGTGGCGGCTACACCTTC.

The table lists this clonotype with a few counts. The CDR3 nucleotides read TGTGCCAGCAGCTTGGAGCCTAGCAATCAGCCCCAGCATTTT. It encodes CASSLEPSNQPQHF. This chain links TRBV2 with TRBJ1-5; D remains unclear. The V gene lost 6 bases and the J gene lost 0 bases, with 9 bases spanning the gap. Germline loops: CDR1 SNHLY, CDR2 FYNNEI. The CDR3 has 14 amino acids.

This clonotype was counted between two and nine times. The chain combines TRBV24-1 with TRBJ2-3; maybe TRBD2 (5 bases). Looked up from germline, CDR1 is KGHDR and CDR2 is SFDVKD. CDR3 length: 13 residues. The V gene lost 4 bases and the J gene lost 6 bases, with 10 bases spanning the gap. The CDR3 region has the DNA TGTGCCACCAGTGACGACTACGCCGATACGCAGTATTTT. Its translation is CATSDDYADTQYF.